The 3 T cell receptor beta chains below were found in one sample sequenced in a study of cytomegalovirus exposure and HLA in healthy donors. Use of 60 Vbeta and 13 Jbeta primers characterized the PCR. Repertoires were generated with immunoSEQ multiplex PCR, while TCRdb's copy carries only in-frame clones and drops some. The sample yields about 160,000 clones, around four fifths seen once. Sequenced material: PBMCs. The receptors originated from a man aged 25 to 40 in good health and CMV-seronegative.

The chain employs TRBV2 and TRBJ1-6, with unresolved D. Germline CDR1 is SNHLY and CDR2 is FYNNEI. The CDR3 runs to 15 residues. V gave up 5 bases and J gave up 2 bases, with 10 bases separating them. CDR3 DNA: TGTGCCAGCAGTTCGCACATCACCTATAATTCACCCCTCCACTTT. Its translation: CASSSHITYNSPLHF. The complete variable domain, with remaining parts taken from reference TRBV2 and TRBJ1-6, reads EPEVTQTPSHQVTQMGQEVILRCVPISNHLYFYWYRQILGQKVEFLVSFYNNEISEKSEIFDDQFSVERPDGSNFTLKIRSTKLEDSAMYFCASSSHITYNSPLHFGNGTRLTVT.

The chain carries TRBV7-2 and TRBJ2-5; 8 positions agree with TRBD1. The CDR3 contains 18 residues. Per germline, CDR1 SGHTA and CDR2 FQGNSA. Trimming cost V 7 bases and J 0 bases; bases outside gene matches: 16. The CDR3 nucleotides are TGTGCCAGCACCAAAAGTCGTGGGACAGGCAGAAACCAAGAGACCCAGTACTTC. It codes for CASTKSRGTGRNQETQYF.

CDR3 in amino acids: CASSLERAGRQYF. CDR3 DNA: TGTGCCAGCAGCTTAGAAAGGGCAGGGCGGCAGTACTTC. The chain has TRBV7-2 and TRBJ2-7; D is perhaps TRBD1 (5 bases). This CDR3 contains 13 residues. Germline CDR1 is SGHTA and CDR2 is FQGNSA. The V and J ends lost 1 base and 9 bases respectively, with 13 bases between them. Filled out from reference TRBV7-2 and TRBJ2-7, the complete variable domain reads GAGVSQSPSNKVTEKGKDVELRCDPISGHTALYWYRQSLGQGLEFLIYFQGNSAPDKSGLPSDRFSAERTGGSVSTLTIQRTQQEDSAVYLCASSLERAGRQYFGPGTRLTVT.